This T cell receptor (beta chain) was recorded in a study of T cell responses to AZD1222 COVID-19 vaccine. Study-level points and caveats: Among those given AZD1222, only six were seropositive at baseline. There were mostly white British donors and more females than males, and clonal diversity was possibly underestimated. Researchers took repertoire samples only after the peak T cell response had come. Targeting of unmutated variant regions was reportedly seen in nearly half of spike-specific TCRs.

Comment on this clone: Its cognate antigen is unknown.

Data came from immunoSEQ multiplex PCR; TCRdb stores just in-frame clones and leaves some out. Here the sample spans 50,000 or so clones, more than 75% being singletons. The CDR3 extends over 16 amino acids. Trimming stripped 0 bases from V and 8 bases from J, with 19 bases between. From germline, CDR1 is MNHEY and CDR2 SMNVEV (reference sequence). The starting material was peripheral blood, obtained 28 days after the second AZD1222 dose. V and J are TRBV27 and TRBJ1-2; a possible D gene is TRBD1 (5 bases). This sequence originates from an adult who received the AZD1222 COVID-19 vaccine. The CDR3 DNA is TGTGCCAGCAGTTTATCCCCGGGGGGGGGAATAGGAGGCTACACCTTC. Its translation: CASSLSPGGGIGGYTF.